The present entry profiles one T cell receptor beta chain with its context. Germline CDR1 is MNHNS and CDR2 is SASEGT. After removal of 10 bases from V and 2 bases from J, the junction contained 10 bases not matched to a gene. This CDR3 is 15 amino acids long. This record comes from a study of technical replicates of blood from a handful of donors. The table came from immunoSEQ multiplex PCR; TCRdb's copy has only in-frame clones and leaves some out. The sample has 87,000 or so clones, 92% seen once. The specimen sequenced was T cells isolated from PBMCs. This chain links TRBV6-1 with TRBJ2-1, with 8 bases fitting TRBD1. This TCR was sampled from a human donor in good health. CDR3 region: CATSISQGAYNEQFF. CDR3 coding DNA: TGTGCCACCTCTATTTCACAGGGGGCCTACAATGAGCAGTTCTTC.